Listed here is a single TCR beta chain. Its antigen is undetermined. What was sequenced were expressed TCRB transcripts, since all of the isolated RNA had been reverse transcribed. The repertoire was sequenced with immunoSEQ multiplex PCR; TCRdb's copy has only in-frame clones and lacks some. This table has 330,000 or so clones, roughly a fifth appearing once. The data belong to a study of beta chain features in type 1 diabetes. Trimming took 5 bases from V and 0 from J, leaving 16 bases between them. Germline V CDR1 and CDR2: MGHRA, YSYEKL. This CDR3 comprises 16 residues. Study findings and constraints: Insertions at VDJ junctions were less frequent in type 1 diabetes patients. These patients also deleted more nucleotides at the same junctions. Cells with high TCR expression could be over-represented by cDNA sequencing.

The rearrangement uses TRBV4-1 and TRBJ1-2; a weak D match, TRBD1 (6 bases). The material sequenced was naive CD4+ T cells from blood. This TCR was sampled from a woman aged 18-35 years in good health. The CDR3: CASSDRSVSSNYGYTF. CDR3 in DNA: TGCGCCAGCAGCGACAGGTCTGTAAGCTCTAACTATGGCTACACCTTC.